This TCR beta chain was identified in a study of blood T cell repertoires in COVID-19. From germline, CDR1 is SGHRS and CDR2 YFSETQ. V lost 2 bases and J lost 3, with 12 bases in between. CDR3 length equals 14 residues. TCRdb's table, derived via immunoSEQ multiplex PCR, lists solely in-frame clones and lacks some. The sample lists roughly 160,000 clones, 88% occurring once. This clone turned up a few times. This chain joins TRBV5-1 and TRBJ2-7; weak D call: TRBD2 (5 bases). The sequencing sample was made of peripheral blood. This clonotype originated in a man in his fifties or sixties with acute or convalescent COVID-19. The CDR3 DNA reads TGCGCCAGCAGCTTTGAGTCGGGGAACTACGAGCAGTACTTC. It translates to CASSFESGNYEQYF.